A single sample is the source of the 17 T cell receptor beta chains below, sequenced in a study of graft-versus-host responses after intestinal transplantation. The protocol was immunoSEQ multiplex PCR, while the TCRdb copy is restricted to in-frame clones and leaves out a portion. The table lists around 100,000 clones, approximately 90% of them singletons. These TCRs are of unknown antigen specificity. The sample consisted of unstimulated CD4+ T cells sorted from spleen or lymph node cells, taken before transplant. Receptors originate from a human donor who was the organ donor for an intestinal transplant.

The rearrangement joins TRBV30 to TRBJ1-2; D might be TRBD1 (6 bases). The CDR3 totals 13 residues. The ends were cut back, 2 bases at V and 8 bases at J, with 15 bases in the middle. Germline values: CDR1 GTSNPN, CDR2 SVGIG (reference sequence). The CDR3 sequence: CAWSPSGARGYTF. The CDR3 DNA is TGTGCCTGGAGTCCCTCGGGGGCGCGGGGCTACACCTTC. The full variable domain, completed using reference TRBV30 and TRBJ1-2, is SQTIHQWPATLVQPVGSPLSLECTVEGTSNPNLYWYRQAAGRGLQLLFYSVGIGQISSEVPQNLSASRPQDRQFILSSKKLLLSDSGFYLCAWSPSGARGYTFGSGTRLTVV.

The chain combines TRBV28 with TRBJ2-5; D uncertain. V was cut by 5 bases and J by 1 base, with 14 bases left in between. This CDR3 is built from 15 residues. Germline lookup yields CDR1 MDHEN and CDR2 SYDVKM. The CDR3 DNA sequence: TGTGCCAGCAGTCCCCTTGGACGCATCCAAGAGACCCAGTACTTC. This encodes CASSPLGRIQETQYF.

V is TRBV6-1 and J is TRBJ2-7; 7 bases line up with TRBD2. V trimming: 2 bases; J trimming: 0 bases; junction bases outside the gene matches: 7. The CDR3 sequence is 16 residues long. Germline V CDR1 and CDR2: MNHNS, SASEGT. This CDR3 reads CASSERLASSSYEQYF. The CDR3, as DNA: TGTGCCAGCAGTGAAAGACTAGCATCTAGCTCCTACGAGCAGTACTTC.

This CDR3 reads CASSPQGLIAGVYEQFF. CDR3 DNA: TGTGCCAGCAGCCCCCAGGGGTTGATAGCGGGAGTCTATGAGCAGTTCTTC. The chain recombines TRBV11-2 with TRBJ2-1; 9 nucleotides agree with TRBD2. With V trimmed by 5 bases and J by 8 bases, 16 bases remained unmatched. Per germline, CDR1 SGHAT and CDR2 FQNNGV. The CDR3 loop spans 17 amino acids.

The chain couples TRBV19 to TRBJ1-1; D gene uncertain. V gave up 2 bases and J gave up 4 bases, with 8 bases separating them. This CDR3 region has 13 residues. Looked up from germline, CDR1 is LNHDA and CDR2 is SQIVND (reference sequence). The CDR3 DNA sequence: TGTGCCAGTAGTATATCGGGGAGCACTGAAGCTTTCTTT. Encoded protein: CASSISGSTEAFF. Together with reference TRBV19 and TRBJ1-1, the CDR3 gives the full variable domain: DGGITQSPKYLFRKEGQNVTLSCEQNLNHDAMYWYRQDPGQGLRLIYYSQIVNDFQKGDIAEGYSVSREKKESFPLTVTSAQKNPTAFYLCASSISGSTEAFFGQGTRLTVV.

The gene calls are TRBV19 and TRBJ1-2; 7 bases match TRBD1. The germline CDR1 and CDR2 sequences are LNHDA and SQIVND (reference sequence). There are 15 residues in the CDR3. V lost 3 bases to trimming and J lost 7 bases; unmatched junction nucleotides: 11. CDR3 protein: CASSMRDSFESGYTF. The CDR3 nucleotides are TGTGCCAGTAGTATGCGGGACAGCTTTGAGTCTGGCTACACCTTC.

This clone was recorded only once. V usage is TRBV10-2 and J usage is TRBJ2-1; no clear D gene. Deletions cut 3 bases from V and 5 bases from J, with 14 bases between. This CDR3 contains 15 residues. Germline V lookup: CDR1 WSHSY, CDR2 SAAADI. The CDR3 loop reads CASSEILGPHNEQFF. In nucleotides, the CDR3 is TGCGCCAGCAGTGAAATCTTAGGGCCTCACAATGAGCAGTTCTTC.

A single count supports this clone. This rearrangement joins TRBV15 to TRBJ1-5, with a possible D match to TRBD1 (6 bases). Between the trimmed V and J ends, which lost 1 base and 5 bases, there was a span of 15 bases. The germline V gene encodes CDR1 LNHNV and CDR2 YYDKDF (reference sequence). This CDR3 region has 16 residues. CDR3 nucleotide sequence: TGTGCCACCAGCAGAGGGTACGGGGGCGCGGATCAGCCCCAGCATTTT. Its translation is CATSRGYGGADQPQHF.

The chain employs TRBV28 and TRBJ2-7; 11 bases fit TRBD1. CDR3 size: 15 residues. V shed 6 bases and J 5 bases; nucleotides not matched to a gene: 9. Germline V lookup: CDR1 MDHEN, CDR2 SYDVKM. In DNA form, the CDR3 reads TGTGCCAGCAGCTTACGGACAGGGGGCGGCGACGAGCAGTACTTC. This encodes CASSLRTGGGDEQYF.

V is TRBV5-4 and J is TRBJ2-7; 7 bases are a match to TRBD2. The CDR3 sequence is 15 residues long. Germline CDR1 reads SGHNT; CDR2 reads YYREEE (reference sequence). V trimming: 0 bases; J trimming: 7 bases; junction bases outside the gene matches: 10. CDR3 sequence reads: CASSLAGGPGLEQYF. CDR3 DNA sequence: TGTGCCAGCAGCTTGGCGGGAGGCCCTGGATTGGAGCAGTACTTC.

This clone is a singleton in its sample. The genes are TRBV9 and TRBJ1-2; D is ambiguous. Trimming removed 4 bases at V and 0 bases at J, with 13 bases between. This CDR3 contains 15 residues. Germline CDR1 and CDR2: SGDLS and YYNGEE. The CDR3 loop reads CASSIDQTTNYGYTF. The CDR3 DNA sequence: TGTGCCAGCAGCATCGACCAGACAACTAACTATGGCTACACCTTC. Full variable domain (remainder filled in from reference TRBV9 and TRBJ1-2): DSGVTQTPKHLITATGQRVTLRCSPRSGDLSVYWYQQSLDQGLQFLIQYYNGEERAKGNILERFSAQQFPDLHSELNLSSLELGDSALYFCASSIDQTTNYGYTFGSGTRLTVV.

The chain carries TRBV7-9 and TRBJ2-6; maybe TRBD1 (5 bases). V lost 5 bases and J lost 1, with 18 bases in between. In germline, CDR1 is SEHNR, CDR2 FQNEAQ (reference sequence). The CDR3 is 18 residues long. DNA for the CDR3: TGTGCCAGCAGCCGAGACAGAGCAGTTTCATCTGGGGCCAACGTCCTGACTTTC. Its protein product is CASSRDRAVSSGANVLTF.

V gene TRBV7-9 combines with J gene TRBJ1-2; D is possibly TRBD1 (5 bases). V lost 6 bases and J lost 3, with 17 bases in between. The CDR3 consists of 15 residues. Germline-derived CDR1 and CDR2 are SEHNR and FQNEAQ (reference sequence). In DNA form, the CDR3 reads TGTGCCAGCAGACGTAACCGGGGCCTTTACTATGGCTACACCTTC. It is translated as CASRRNRGLYYGYTF.

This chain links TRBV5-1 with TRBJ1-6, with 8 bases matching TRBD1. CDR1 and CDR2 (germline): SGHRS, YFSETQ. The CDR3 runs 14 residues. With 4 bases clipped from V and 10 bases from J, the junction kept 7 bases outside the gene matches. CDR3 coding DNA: TGCGCCAGCAGCCCGGACAGGGAGGGCTCACCCCTCCACTTT. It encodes CASSPDREGSPLHF.

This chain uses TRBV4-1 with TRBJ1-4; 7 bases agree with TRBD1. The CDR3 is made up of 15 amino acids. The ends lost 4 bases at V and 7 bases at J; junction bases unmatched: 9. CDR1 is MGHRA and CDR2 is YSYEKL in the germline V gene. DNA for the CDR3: TGCGCCAGCAGCCGCTCAGGGGGTGACAGTGAAAAACTGTTTTTT. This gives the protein CASSRSGGDSEKLFF.

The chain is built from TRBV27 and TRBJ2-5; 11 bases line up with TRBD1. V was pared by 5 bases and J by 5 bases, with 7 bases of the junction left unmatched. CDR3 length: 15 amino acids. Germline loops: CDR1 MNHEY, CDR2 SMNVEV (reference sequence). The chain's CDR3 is CASSPRTGGRETQYF. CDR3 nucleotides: TGTGCCAGCAGTCCGCGGACAGGGGGCAGGGAGACCCAGTACTTC.

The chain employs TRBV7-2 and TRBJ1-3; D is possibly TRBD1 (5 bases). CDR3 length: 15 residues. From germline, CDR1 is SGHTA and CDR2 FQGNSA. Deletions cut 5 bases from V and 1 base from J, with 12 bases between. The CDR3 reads CASSPWRGSGNTIYF. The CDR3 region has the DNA TGTGCCAGCAGCCCCTGGCGGGGGTCTGGAAACACCATATATTTT.